The clone carrying this T cell receptor (beta chain) has more than one count but fewer than ten. Its antigen is unidentified. This entry belongs to a study of vaccination and CD4 T cells after COVID-19. Study details: Overlapping SARS-CoV-2, HCoV-NL63, HCoV-OC43 and HCoV-229E spike peptides were used to stimulate cells. Cultures serving as controls received a peptide pool (CEFX or HIV-1 Nef) or no peptide. The study's findings and limits: Spike mono-reactive clones accounted for 304 of the 307 vaccine-specific clones found in convalescent patients.

Described treatment: roughly 10-day PBMC culture with coronavirus spike peptide pools or control peptides (ViraFEST assay). Cultures used two million PBMCs per well, about 9.9 IU/ml IL-2 and 9.5 to 10 ug/ml peptides. The CDR3 spans 12 residues. Deletions cut 6 bases from V and 2 bases from J, with 10 bases between. CDR1 and CDR2 (germline): DFQATT, SNEGSKA (reference sequence). Cultured CD4+ T cell DNA was sequenced using the Oncomine TCR Beta short-read assay. TCRdb re-called the PCR reads with MiXCR, one entry per CDR3 protein. The profile shows under 25,000 distinct CDR3 sequences, approximately 57% of them singletons.

This receptor was taken from a human donor who received a COVID-19 vaccine. This specimen consisted of CD4+ T cells from blood, cultured in vitro, obtained after SARS-CoV-2 vaccination. The chain joins TRBV20-1 to TRBJ1-2; D remains ambiguous. The CDR3 spells CSATTENYGYTF. Written as DNA, the CDR3 is TGCAGTGCAACTACTGAGAACTATGGCTACACCTTC.